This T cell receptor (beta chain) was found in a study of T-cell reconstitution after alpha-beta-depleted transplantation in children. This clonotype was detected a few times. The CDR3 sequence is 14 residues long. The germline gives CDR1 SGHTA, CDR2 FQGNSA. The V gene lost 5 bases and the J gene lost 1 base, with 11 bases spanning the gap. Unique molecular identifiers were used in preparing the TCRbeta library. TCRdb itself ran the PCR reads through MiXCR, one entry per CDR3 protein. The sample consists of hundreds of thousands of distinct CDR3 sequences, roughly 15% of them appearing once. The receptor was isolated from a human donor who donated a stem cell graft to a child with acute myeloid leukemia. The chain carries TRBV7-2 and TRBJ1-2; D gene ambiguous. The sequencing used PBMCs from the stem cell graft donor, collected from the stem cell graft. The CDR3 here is CASSGRLGNYGYTF. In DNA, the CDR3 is TGTGCCAGCAGCGGGCGCCTGGGTAACTATGGCTACACCTTC.